The next 10 T cell receptor beta chains were all read from a single sample in a study of blood T cell repertoires in COVID-19. Profiled with immunoSEQ multiplex PCR; TCRdb holds only in-frame clones, not every one. The table shows about 130,000 clones, with roughly 84% occurring only once. Input material: peripheral blood. These receptors were collected from a woman in her twenties or thirties who had recovered from COVID-19.

The chain joins TRBV20-1 to TRBJ2-7, with a tentative D call TRBD1 (5 bases). The germline V and J ends were trimmed by 3 bases and 3 bases, with 15 bases remaining between them. Germline CDR1 DFQATT, CDR2 SNEGSKA (reference sequence). The length of the CDR3 is 14 residues. The CDR3 region is CSASRAGPIYEQYF. CDR3 bases: TGCAGTGCTAGTAGAGCAGGGCCCATCTACGAGCAGTACTTC.

The sample holds a few counts of this clone. The chain couples TRBV30 to TRBJ2-1; a possible D gene is TRBD2 (6 bases). Germline CDR1 and CDR2: GTSNPN and SVGIG (reference sequence). V shed 3 bases and J shed 0 bases, with 12 bases lying between them. This CDR3 is built from 15 residues. CDR3 protein: CAWRGGTSSYNEQFF. CDR3 nucleotide sequence: TGTGCCTGGAGAGGAGGGACGAGCTCCTACAATGAGCAGTTCTTC.

V usage is TRBV29-1 and J usage is TRBJ2-1, with D perhaps TRBD2 (5 bases). The CDR3 is 15 residues long. Germline CDR1 SQVTM, CDR2 ANQGSEA. The V gene lost 4 bases and the J gene lost 6 bases, with 19 bases spanning the gap. The CDR3 coding sequence is TGCAGCGTTGTTGGTGGTATGCGGGCAGGCAATGAGCAGTTCTTC. Translated, it gives CSVVGGMRAGNEQFF.

The chain employs TRBV28 and TRBJ2-7; weak D call: TRBD2 (5 bases). CDR1 is MDHEN and CDR2 is SYDVKM in the germline V gene. Trimming removed 3 bases at V and 6 bases at J, with 12 bases between. There are 13 residues in the CDR3. CDR3 coding DNA: TGTGCCAGCAGTTTGAGGGCAGGCGGCGAGCAGTACTTC. It translates to CASSLRAGGEQYF.

This chain links TRBV19 with TRBJ1-2, with 7 nucleotides matching TRBD1. V was pared by 4 bases and J by 1 base, with 3 bases of the junction left unmatched. The germline V gene encodes CDR1 LNHDA and CDR2 SQIVND (reference sequence). This CDR3 spans 14 amino acids. DNA of the CDR3: TGTGCCAGTAGTAAAGGACAGGTTAACTATGGCTACACCTTC. It is translated as CASSKGQVNYGYTF. The full variable domain, completed using reference TRBV19 and TRBJ1-2, is DGGITQSPKYLFRKEGQNVTLSCEQNLNHDAMYWYRQDPGQGLRLIYYSQIVNDFQKGDIAEGYSVSREKKESFPLTVTSAQKNPTAFYLCASSKGQVNYGYTFGSGTRLTVV.

CDR3 region: CASTTGQGYGNTIYF. The DNA of the CDR3 is TGTGCCAGCACCACGGGACAGGGGTACGGAAACACCATATATTTT. This chain uses TRBV6-5 with TRBJ1-3; 10 positions agree with TRBD1. Germline V gene sequence: CDR1 MNHEY, CDR2 SVGAGI. V was clipped by 7 bases and J by 4 bases; unmatched bases: 7. The CDR3 extends over 15 amino acids.

The chain joins TRBV6-5 to TRBJ2-5; 10 bases fit TRBD2. Germline values: CDR1 MNHEY, CDR2 SVGAGI. The V segment lost 8 bases and the J segment 3 bases; nucleotides outside the gene matches: 9. CDR3 length: 15 residues. The CDR3 nucleotides are TGTGCCAGCCTGGAACCTAGCGGGGGTAAAGAGACCCAGTACTTC. Translating gives CASLEPSGGKETQYF.

This chain joins TRBV30 and TRBJ1-2, with D perhaps TRBD1 (5 bases). The V and J ends lost 5 bases and 0 bases respectively, with 13 bases between them. Germline V gives CDR1 GTSNPN, CDR2 SVGIG (reference sequence). The CDR3 consists of 14 residues. This chain's CDR3 is CAWGTGLSNYGYTF. In nucleotides, the CDR3 is TGTGCCTGGGGGACGGGACTCTCTAACTATGGCTACACCTTC.

The J gene is TRBJ2-6, the V gene TRBV18; D might be TRBD2 (6 bases). Trimming took 2 bases from V and 0 from J, leaving 14 bases between them. The CDR3 is 18 amino acids. Germline CDR1 reads KGHSH; CDR2 reads LQKENI. This CDR3 reads CASSPGGVTVSGANVLTF. Written as DNA, the CDR3 is TGTGCCAGCTCACCAGGAGGGGTCACCGTCTCTGGGGCCAACGTCCTGACTTTC. The full variable domain, in which reference TRBV18 and TRBJ2-6 provide the parts outside the CDR3, is NAGVMQNPRHLVRRRGQEARLRCSPMKGHSHVYWYRQLPEEGLKFMVYLQKENIIDESGMPKERFSAEFPKEGPSILRIQQVVRGDSAAYFCASSPGGVTVSGANVLTFGAGSRLTVL.

This chain joins TRBV19 and TRBJ1-2; 7 bases line up with TRBD1. V lost 5 bases and J lost 5; bases outside the gene matches: 8. The CDR3 loop spans 14 amino acids. Germline CDR1 LNHDA, CDR2 SQIVND (reference sequence). DNA for the CDR3: TGTGCCAGTAGTGCCCGGGACAGCATATATGGCTACACCTTC. This sequence encodes CASSARDSIYGYTF.